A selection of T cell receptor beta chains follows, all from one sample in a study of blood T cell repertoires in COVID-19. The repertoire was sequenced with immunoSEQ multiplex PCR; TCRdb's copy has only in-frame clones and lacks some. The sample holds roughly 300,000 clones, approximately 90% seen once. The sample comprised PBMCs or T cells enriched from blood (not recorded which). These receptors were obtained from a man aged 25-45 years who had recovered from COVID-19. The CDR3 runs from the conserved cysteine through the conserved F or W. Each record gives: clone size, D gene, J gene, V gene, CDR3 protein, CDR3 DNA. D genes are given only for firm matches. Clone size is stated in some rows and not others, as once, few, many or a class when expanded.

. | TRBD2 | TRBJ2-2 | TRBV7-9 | CASSQSGGAPGELFF | TGTGCCAGCAGCCAGAGCGGGGGGGCCCCCGGGGAGCTGTTTTTT
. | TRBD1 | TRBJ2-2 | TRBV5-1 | CASSPRQGATGELFF | TGCGCCAGCAGCCCCCGGCAGGGGGCTACCGGGGAGCTGTTTTTT
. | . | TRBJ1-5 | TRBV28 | CASTPWAGVYSNQPQHF | TGTGCCAGCACCCCATGGGCCGGGGTTTATAGCAATCAGCCCCAGCATTTT
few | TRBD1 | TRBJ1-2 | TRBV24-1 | CATSDSDRAGYGYTF | TGTGCCACCAGTGATTCGGACAGGGCTGGCTATGGCTACACCTTC
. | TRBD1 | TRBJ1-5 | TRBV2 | CASSAGTVYSNQPQHF | TGTGCCAGCAGCGCCGGGACAGTCTATAGCAATCAGCCCCAGCATTTT
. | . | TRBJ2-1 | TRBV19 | CASRTPYNEQFF | TGTGCCAGTAGGACACCCTACAATGAGCAGTTCTTC
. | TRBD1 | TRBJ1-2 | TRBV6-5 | CASSHTPDRVGGYTF | TGTGCCAGCAGTCATACACCGGACAGGGTGGGTGGCTACACCTTC
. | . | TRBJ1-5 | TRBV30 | CAWSVGHSNQPQHF | TGTGCCTGGAGCGTCGGACACAGCAATCAGCCCCAGCATTTT
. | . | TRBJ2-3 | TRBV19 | CASSPNRVERTDTQYF | TGTGCCAGTAGTCCCAACAGGGTCGAGAGAACAGATACGCAGTATTTT
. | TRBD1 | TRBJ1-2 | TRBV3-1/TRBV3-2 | CASSPLTGTDGYTF | TGTGCCAGCAGCCCATTGACAGGGACAGATGGCTACACCTTC
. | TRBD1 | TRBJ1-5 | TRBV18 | CASSPSRDRVQPQHF | TGTGCCAGCTCACCATCCCGGGACAGGGTTCAGCCCCAGCATTTT
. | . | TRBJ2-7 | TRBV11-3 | CASSLDSFSSYEQYF | TGTGCCAGCAGCTTAGATTCATTTAGCTCCTACGAGCAGTACTTC
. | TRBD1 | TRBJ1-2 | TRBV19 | CASSNQQGARLYTF | TGTGCCAGTAGTAACCAACAGGGGGCGCGTCTCTACACCTTC
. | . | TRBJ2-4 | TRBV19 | CASSMGDSVAKNIQYF | TGTGCCAGTAGTATGGGTGACAGCGTAGCCAAAAACATTCAGTACTTC
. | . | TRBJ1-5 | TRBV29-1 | CSVAPDSNQPQHF | TGCAGCGTTGCGCCAGATAGCAATCAGCCCCAGCATTTT
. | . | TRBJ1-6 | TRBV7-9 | CASSFGNRVKNSPLHF | TGTGCCAGCAGCTTCGGTAACAGGGTAAAGAATTCACCCCTCCACTTT
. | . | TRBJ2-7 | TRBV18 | CASSTSKGPGGEQYF | TGTGCCAGCTCAACCAGTAAGGGCCCCGGAGGCGAGCAGTACTTC
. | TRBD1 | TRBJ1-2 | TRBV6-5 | CASSYSPGGWYGYTF | TGTGCCAGCAGTTACTCTCCAGGGGGATGGTATGGCTACACCTTC
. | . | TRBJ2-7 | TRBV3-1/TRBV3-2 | CASSQVDTASYEQYF | TGTGCCAGCAGCCAAGTCGACACCGCATCCTACGAGCAGTACTTC
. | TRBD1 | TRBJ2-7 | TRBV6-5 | CASSRDRGYEQYF | TGTGCCAGCAGTAGGGACAGGGGCTACGAGCAGTACTTC
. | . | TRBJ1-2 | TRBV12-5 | CASGLTGNYGYTF | TGTGCTAGTGGTTTGACAGGGAACTATGGCTACACCTTC
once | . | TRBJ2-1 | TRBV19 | CASTRVNNEQFF | TGTGCCAGTACGAGAGTAAACAATGAGCAGTTCTTC
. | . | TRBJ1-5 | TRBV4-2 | CASSQEGQLVNQPQHF | TGTGCCAGCAGCCAAGAAGGACAGCTGGTCAATCAGCCCCAGCATTTT
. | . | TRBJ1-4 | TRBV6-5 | CASTSLGALFF | TGTGCCAGCACTTCCTTGGGGGCCCTGTTTTTT
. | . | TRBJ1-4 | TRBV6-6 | CASSYAGVLEKLFF | TGTGCCAGCAGTTACGCAGGGGTACTGGAAAAACTGTTTTTT
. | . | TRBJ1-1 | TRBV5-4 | CASSLVRQDTEAFF | TGTGCCAGCAGCTTGGTTCGGCAGGACACTGAAGCTTTCTTT
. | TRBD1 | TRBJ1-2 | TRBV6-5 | CASRSPTGNYGYTF | TGTGCCAGCAGGTCCCCGACAGGGAACTATGGCTACACCTTC
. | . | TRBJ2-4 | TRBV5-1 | CASRPEGVKNIQYF | TGCGCCAGCAGGCCCGAGGGGGTCAAAAACATTCAGTACTTC
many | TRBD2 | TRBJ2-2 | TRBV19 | CASRNTGLAGGPVTGELFF | TGTGCCTCAAGAAACACAGGGCTAGCGGGAGGGCCGGTCACCGGGGAGCTGTTTTTT
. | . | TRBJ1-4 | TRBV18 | CASSPPGATNEKLFF | TGTGCCAGCTCACCACCTGGGGCTACTAATGAAAAACTGTTTTTT
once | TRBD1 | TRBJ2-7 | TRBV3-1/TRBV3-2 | CASSPIRTGDEQYF | TGTGCCAGCAGCCCCATTAGGACAGGGGACGAGCAGTACTTC
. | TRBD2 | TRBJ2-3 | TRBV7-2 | CASSLRLAGVAQYF | TGTGCCAGCAGCTTGAGACTAGCGGGAGTGGCGCAGTATTTT
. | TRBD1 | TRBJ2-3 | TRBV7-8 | CASSLGWDRLTDTQYF | TGTGCCAGCAGCTTAGGGTGGGACAGGCTCACAGATACGCAGTATTTT
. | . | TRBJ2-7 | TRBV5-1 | CASSPQAGLQSSYEQYF | TGCGCCAGCAGCCCCCAGGCGGGGCTGCAGAGCTCCTACGAGCAGTACTTC
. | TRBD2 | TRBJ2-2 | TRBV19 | CASSRTSGSGTGELFF | TGTGCCAGTAGTCGGACTAGCGGGAGTGGTACCGGGGAGCTGTTTTTT
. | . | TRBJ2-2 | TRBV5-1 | CASSVISGQGNTGELFF | TGCGCCAGCAGCGTGATTTCTGGGCAAGGAAACACCGGGGAGCTGTTTTTT
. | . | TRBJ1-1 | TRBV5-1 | CASSLDRGRAFF | TGCGCCAGCAGCTTGGATAGAGGTCGGGCTTTCTTT